Following are 8 T cell receptor beta chains from one sample sequenced in a study of cytomegalovirus exposure and HLA in healthy donors. PCR used 60 Vbeta primers and 13 Jbeta primers. The protocol was immunoSEQ multiplex PCR, while the TCRdb copy is restricted to in-frame clones and leaves out a portion. Seen here are 55,000 to 65,000 clones, around 80% observed once, and the top ten hold less than 3.5%. The specimen sequenced was PBMCs. These receptors came from a woman aged 25 to 39 in good health and CMV-seronegative.

The chain combines TRBV2 with TRBJ2-2; 11 bases align to TRBD2. Per the germline V gene, CDR1 is SNHLY and CDR2 is FYNNEI. The CDR3 spans 20 residues. J gave up 1 base and V 6 bases, and 16 bases lay outside the gene matches. The CDR3 region is CASSHTSGGAHRLNTGELFF. The DNA for the CDR3 is TGTGCCAGCAGCCACACTAGCGGGGGCGCCCACAGATTGAACACCGGGGAGCTGTTTTTT.

This clone has just one count. The chain carries TRBV5-1 and TRBJ1-1; perhaps TRBD1 as D (6 bases). V shed 4 bases and J shed 4 bases, with 17 bases lying between them. This CDR3 comprises 15 residues. Looked up from germline, CDR1 is SGHRS and CDR2 is YFSETQ. In nucleotides, the CDR3 is TGCGCCAGCAGCATACAGGGTTCCGAGGGCACTGAAGCTTTCTTT. It encodes CASSIQGSEGTEAFF.

The CDR3 loop is CASSISLDRGAFF. Written as DNA, the CDR3 is TGTGCCAGCAGCATCTCCCTGGACAGGGGAGCTTTCTTT. V is TRBV13 and J is TRBJ1-1, with TRBD1 matching over 9 bases. With V trimmed by 5 bases and J by 10 bases, 8 bases remained unmatched. Per the germline V gene, CDR1 is PRHDT and CDR2 is FYEKMQ (reference sequence). The CDR3 is 13 amino acids. Combining the CDR3 with reference TRBV13 and TRBJ1-1 gives the whole variable domain AAGVIQSPRHLIKEKRETATLKCYPIPRHDTVYWYQQGPGQDPQFLISFYEKMQSDKGSIPDRFSAQQFSDYHSELNMSSLELGDSALYFCASSISLDRGAFFGQGTRLTVV.

CDR3 DNA: TGTGCCAGTAGTATAGCGGCGGGGGGGATTCAAGAGACCCAGTACTTC. Translating gives CASSIAAGGIQETQYF. The chain combines TRBV19 with TRBJ2-5, with 9 positions matching TRBD2. Germline CDR1 and CDR2: LNHDA and SQIVND (reference sequence). V was pared by 1 base and J by 2 bases, with 5 bases of the junction left unmatched. The CDR3 length is 16 residues.

J is TRBJ1-3 and V is TRBV5-1; 7 bases agree with TRBD1. The CDR3 is 14 amino acids. Trimming removed 4 bases from V and 3 bases from J; junction bases left unmatched: 4. Germline CDR1 and CDR2: SGHRS and YFSETQ. The CDR3, as DNA: TGCGCCAGCAGCCTGGGGGACAGTGGAAACACCATATATTTT. Protein sequence: CASSLGDSGNTIYF.

The chain uses TRBV12-5 and TRBJ2-1; TRBD1 aligns across 10 bases. CDR1 LGHNT and CDR2 FRNRAP come from the germline V gene. The V gene end was trimmed by 6 bases and the J gene end by 7 bases; junction bases not matched to a gene: 6. CDR3 length: 14 amino acids. CDR3 nucleotide sequence: TGTGCTAGTGGGGGGACAGGGGTCAGAAATGAGCAGTTCTTC. Residues: CASGGTGVRNEQFF.

This rearrangement joins TRBV7-9 to TRBJ1-2, with D tentatively TRBD1 (6 bases). V dropped 5 bases and J dropped 4 bases, with 14 bases sitting between them. The length of the CDR3 is 14 residues. From germline, CDR1 is SEHNR and CDR2 FQNEAQ (reference sequence). The CDR3 DNA reads as TGTGCCAGCAGCCCTGGGGGGGCGGGCTATGGCTACACCTTC. It is translated as CASSPGGAGYGYTF. Based on the CDR3 plus reference TRBV7-9 and TRBJ1-2, the full variable domain is DTGVSQNPRHKITKRGQNVTFRCDPISEHNRLYWYRQTLGQGPEFLTYFQNEAQLEKSRLLSDRFSAERPKGSFSTLEIQRTEQGDSAMYLCASSPGGAGYGYTFGSGTRLTVV.

This chain connects TRBV10-3 to TRBJ1-2; D gene uncertain. Germline assignment: CDR1 ENHRY and CDR2 SYGVKD. Between the trimmed V and J ends, which lost 11 bases and 8 bases, there was a span of 21 bases. This CDR3 contains 13 residues. Here the CDR3 reads CAARGGWTGGYTF. The CDR3 region has the DNA TGTGCCGCAAGAGGCGGGTGGACGGGGGGCTACACCTTC.